The clone carrying this T cell receptor (beta chain) was seen only a few times. What it recognizes is unknown. This entry belongs to a study of cytomegalovirus exposure and HLA in healthy donors. Study-level findings and limits: Fewer than 20,000 TCR beta sequences were associated with HLA alleles at 0.05 false discovery rate in a later analysis.

Primers: 60 Vbeta forward and 13 Jbeta reverse. Generated by immunoSEQ multiplex PCR, the TCRdb table keeps only in-frame clones and is missing some. The sample records around 300,000 clones, roughly four fifths being singletons. CDR1 is SGHVS and CDR2 is FQNEAQ in the germline V gene. CDR3 length: 18 amino acids. Trimming took 0 bases from V and 1 from J, leaving 18 bases between them. Sequencing input: PBMCs. The clonotype originates from a woman in her thirties or forties in good health and CMV-seropositive. J is TRBJ1-1 and V is TRBV7-8; D unresolved. As DNA, the CDR3 is TGTGCCAGCAGCTTAGCTAAGAACTCACTTGCTTGGAACACTGAAGCTTTCTTT. Protein: CASSLAKNSLAWNTEAFF.